This TCR beta chain is from a study of cytomegalovirus exposure and HLA in healthy donors. Study-wide context: The use of the same platform for the 100 to 150 validation repertoires and the roughly 700 first-cohort repertoires was reported by a later analysis. Whole-study findings and limits: 164 TCR beta chains were listed as cytomegalovirus-associated.

This clone appeared once. Its specificity is unknown. V dropped 5 bases and J dropped 3 bases, with 15 bases sitting between them. The germline gives CDR1 SGHRS, CDR2 YFSETQ. This CDR3 comprises 14 residues. From the roughly 110-subject validation cohort, which was separate from the roughly 700-subject first cohort, the donors were drawn. Generated by immunoSEQ multiplex PCR, the TCRdb table keeps only in-frame clones and is missing some. Seen here are about 360,000 clones, more than 80% observed once, and the top ten hold roughly 0.83%. The specimen sequenced was PBMCs. This chain uses TRBV5-1 with TRBJ2-7, with D maybe TRBD2 (5 bases). The clonotype originates from a woman aged 18 to 35 in good health and CMV-seronegative. The CDR3 bases are TGCGCCAGCAGGGCCCCGGGGTCCTACTACGAGCAGTACTTC. Protein: CASRAPGSYYEQYF.